Listed here is a single T cell receptor (beta chain). Its antigen is still unknown. The junction departs from germline at one end; a sequencing error may be responsible. This table comes from immunoSEQ multiplex PCR, and its TCRdb copy is limited to in-frame clones, with some not included. The profile shows 2 million to 2.5 million clones, 90% to 95% of them singletons. From germline, CDR1 is SSHAT and CDR2 FNYEAQ (reference sequence). There are 13 residues in the CDR3. The data were taken from a study of shared clonotypes between healthy human individuals. General observations from the study: Generation probabilities were higher for clonotypes shared across all four sorted-subset donors than for unshared ones.

This sequence joins TRBV7-7 and TRBJ2-1; D not certain. The clonotype comes from a man younger than 35 in good health. The sequenced sample consisted of naive CD4+ T cells sorted from blood. Stated subset: CD45RA+ positively selected. Here the CDR3 reads CASSPGTYNEQFF. In DNA, the CDR3 is TGTGCTAGCAGCCCTGGGACCTACAATGAGCAGTTCTTC.